Shown below are 8 T cell receptor beta chains from a single sample sequenced in a study of blood T cell repertoires in COVID-19. Repertoires were generated with immunoSEQ multiplex PCR, while TCRdb's copy carries only in-frame clones and drops some. This table holds about 280,000 clones, just over 85% found once. Sequenced input: peripheral blood. These receptors all come from a woman in her 30s with active or convalescent COVID-19.

The chain couples TRBV7-8 to TRBJ2-5; 11 nucleotides agree with TRBD2. The CDR3 is made up of 18 amino acids. CDR1 and CDR2 (germline): SGHVS, FQNEAQ. V shed 1 base, J shed 1 base, and the junction held 8 bases outside the gene matches. Here the CDR3 DNA reads TGTGCCAGCAGCTTAGTGGGCCCTAGCGGGAGGCCCCAAGAGACCCAGTACTTC. This sequence encodes CASSLVGPSGRPQETQYF.

The chain employs TRBV5-1 and TRBJ2-3; 8 positions match TRBD2. With V trimmed by 4 bases and J by 0 bases, 4 bases remained unmatched. CDR3 size: 15 residues. CDR1 is SGHRS and CDR2 is YFSETQ in the germline V gene. In DNA, the CDR3 is TGCGCCAGCAGCACCCGGGGGGGTAGCACAGATACGCAGTATTTT. This codes for CASSTRGGSTDTQYF.

CDR3 sequence (DNA): TGCGCCAGCAGCCAAGGCGACAGGGAGGATCAGCCCCAGCATTTT. Residues: CASSQGDREDQPQHF. This chain uses TRBV4-1 with TRBJ1-5; 7 nucleotides match TRBD1. The CDR3 loop spans 15 amino acids. V lost 1 base and J lost 5; bases outside the gene matches: 5. The germline V gene encodes CDR1 MGHRA and CDR2 YSYEKL.

This chain joins TRBV19 and TRBJ1-3; D gene uncertain. Germline V gene data show CDR1 as LNHDA and CDR2 as SQIVND (reference sequence). Trimming cost V 5 bases and J 4 bases, with 9 bases left between them. The CDR3 contains 13 residues. In nucleotides, the CDR3 is TGTGCCAGTAGTCCCTCCGCGGGAAACACCATATATTTT. Amino acid sequence: CASSPSAGNTIYF.

The rearrangement links TRBV5-1 to TRBJ1-1, with D maybe TRBD1 (6 bases). CDR1 SGHRS and CDR2 YFSETQ come from the germline V gene. The CDR3 consists of 17 residues. V was shortened by 4 bases and J by 0 bases, with 19 bases between the two germline ends. The CDR3 loop reads CASSPGPGQNMNTEAFF. Here the CDR3 DNA reads TGCGCCAGCAGCCCTGGACCGGGACAAAACATGAACACTGAAGCTTTCTTT. Together with reference TRBV5-1 and TRBJ1-1, the CDR3 gives the full variable domain: KAGVTQTPRYLIKTRGQQVTLSCSPISGHRSVSWYQQTPGQGLQFLFEYFSETQRNKGNFPGRFSGRQFSNSRSEMNVSTLELGDSALYLCASSPGPGQNMNTEAFFGQGTRLTVV.

The chain carries TRBV2 and TRBJ1-1, with D tentatively TRBD1 (5 bases). This CDR3 has 13 amino acids. Trimming stripped 7 bases from V and 4 bases from J, with 13 bases between. Germline loops: CDR1 SNHLY, CDR2 FYNNEI. CDR3 sequence: CASTVGGGTEAFF. The CDR3 DNA reads as TGTGCCAGCACAGTCGGGGGGGGCACTGAAGCTTTCTTT.

J is TRBJ1-2 and V is TRBV5-1, with D possibly being TRBD1 (6 bases). The CDR3 has 12 amino acids. CDR1 is SGHRS, CDR2 YFSETQ, per germline. V gave up 4 bases and J gave up 8 bases, with 12 bases separating them. CDR3 amino acids: CASSLGGDGYTF. The CDR3 DNA reads as TGCGCCAGCAGCCTAGGGGGGGACGGCTACACCTTC.

The rearrangement links TRBV27 to TRBJ2-1; D uncertain. With 5 bases removed from V and 8 bases from J, the gap between germline ends came to 16 bases. This CDR3 comprises 14 residues. CDR1 MNHEY and CDR2 SMNVEV come from the germline V gene (reference sequence). The CDR3 sequence is CASSTVSAVHEQFF. CDR3 DNA sequence: TGTGCCAGCAGTACCGTAAGCGCCGTCCATGAGCAGTTCTTC.